Detailed here is one T cell receptor (beta chain). As yet, its antigen is unknown. The sample comes from a study of long-term antiretroviral therapy in people with HIV. Participants living with HIV all received treatment in the United States. Germline CDR1 reads SGHTA; CDR2 reads FQGNSA. The CDR3 extends over 14 amino acids. V dropped 2 bases and J dropped 8 bases, with 15 bases sitting between them. The study, taken as a whole, reports: Repertoires with HIV possessed tighter CDR3 length spans than those of controls. Blood dates from 2004 to 2017, possibly under older ART regimens.

The run of the v3.0 immunoSEQ assay was at survey level. Sequenced by immunoSEQ multiplex PCR; TCRdb stores in-frame clones only, minus some. The sample lists tens of thousands of clones, nearly 90% seen once, with 10% to 15% in the top ten. The sequenced sample was unsorted PBMCs, obtained 1.1 years after starting antiretroviral therapy. This chain connects TRBV7-2 to TRBJ1-2; D may be TRBD1 (6 bases). The sequence derives from a man between 18 and 35 years old with HIV. DNA for the CDR3: TGTGCCAGCAGCTTACAGGGGCCGCCAGGCGGCTACACCTTC. This gives the protein CASSLQGPPGGYTF.